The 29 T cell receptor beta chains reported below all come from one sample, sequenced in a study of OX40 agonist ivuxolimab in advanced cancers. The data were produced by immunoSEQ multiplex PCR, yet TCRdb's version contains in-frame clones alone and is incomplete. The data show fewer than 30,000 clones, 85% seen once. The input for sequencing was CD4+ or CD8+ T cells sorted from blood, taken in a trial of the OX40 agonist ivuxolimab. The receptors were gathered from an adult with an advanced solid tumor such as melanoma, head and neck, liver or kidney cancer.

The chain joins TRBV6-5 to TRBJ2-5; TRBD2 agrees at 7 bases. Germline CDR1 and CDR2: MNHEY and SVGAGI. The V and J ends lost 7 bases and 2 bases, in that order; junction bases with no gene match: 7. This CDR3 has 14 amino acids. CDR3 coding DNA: TGTGCCAGCACCTACGGCGGGGGACAAGAGACCCAGTACTTC. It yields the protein CASTYGGGQETQYF.

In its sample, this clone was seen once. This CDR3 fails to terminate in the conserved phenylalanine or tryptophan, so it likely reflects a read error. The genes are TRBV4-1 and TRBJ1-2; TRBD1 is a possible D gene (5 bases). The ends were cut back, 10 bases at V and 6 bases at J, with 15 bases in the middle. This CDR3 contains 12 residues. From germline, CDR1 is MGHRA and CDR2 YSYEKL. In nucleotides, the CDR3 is TGCGCCAACGGGGACCCCGGCCATGGCTACACCCTC. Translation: CANGDPGHGYTL.

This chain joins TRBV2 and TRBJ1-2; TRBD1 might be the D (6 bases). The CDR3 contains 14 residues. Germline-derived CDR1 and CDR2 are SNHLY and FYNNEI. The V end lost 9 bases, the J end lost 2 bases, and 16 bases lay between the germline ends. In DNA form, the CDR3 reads TGTGCCAGGCTCCGGCAGGGGCCCAACTATGGCTACACCTTC. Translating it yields CARLRQGPNYGYTF.

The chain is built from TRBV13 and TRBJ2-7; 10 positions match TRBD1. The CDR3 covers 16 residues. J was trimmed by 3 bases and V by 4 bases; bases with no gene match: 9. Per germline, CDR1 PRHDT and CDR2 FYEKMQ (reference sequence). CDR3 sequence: CASSSRRTGGLYEQYF. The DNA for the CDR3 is TGTGCCAGCAGCTCTCGCCGGACAGGGGGACTCTACGAGCAGTACTTC.

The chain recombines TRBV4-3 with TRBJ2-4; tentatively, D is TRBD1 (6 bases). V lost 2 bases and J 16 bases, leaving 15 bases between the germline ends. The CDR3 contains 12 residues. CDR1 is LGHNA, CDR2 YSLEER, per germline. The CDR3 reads CASSQQGTIKYF. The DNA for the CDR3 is TGCGCCAGCAGCCAACAGGGGACAATAAAATACTTC.

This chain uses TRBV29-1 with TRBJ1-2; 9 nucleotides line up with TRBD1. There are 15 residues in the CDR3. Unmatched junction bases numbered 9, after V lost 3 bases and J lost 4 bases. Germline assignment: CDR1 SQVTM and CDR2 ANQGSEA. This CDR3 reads CSVDFTGGEFYGYTF. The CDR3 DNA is TGCAGCGTTGACTTTACAGGGGGCGAATTCTATGGCTACACCTTC.

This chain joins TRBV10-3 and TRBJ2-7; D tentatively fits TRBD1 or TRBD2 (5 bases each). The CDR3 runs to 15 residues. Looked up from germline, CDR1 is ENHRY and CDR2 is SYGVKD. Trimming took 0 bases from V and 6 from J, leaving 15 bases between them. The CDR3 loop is CAISESNRGRREQYF. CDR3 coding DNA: TGTGCCATCAGTGAGTCGAATCGGGGACGGCGCGAGCAGTACTTC.

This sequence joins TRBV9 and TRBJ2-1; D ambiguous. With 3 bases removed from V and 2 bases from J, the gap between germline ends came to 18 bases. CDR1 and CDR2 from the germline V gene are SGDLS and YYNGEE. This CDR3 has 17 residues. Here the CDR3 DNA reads TGTGCCAGCAGCGGAGACCTGCCGGCGGATGCCTACAATGAGCAGTTCTTC. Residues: CASSGDLPADAYNEQFF.

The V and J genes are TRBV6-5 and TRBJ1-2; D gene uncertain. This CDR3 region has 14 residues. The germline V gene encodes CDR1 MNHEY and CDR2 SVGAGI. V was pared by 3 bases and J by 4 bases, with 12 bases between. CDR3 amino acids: CASSYTGASYGYTF. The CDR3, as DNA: TGTGCCAGCAGTTATACGGGAGCTAGCTATGGCTACACCTTC.

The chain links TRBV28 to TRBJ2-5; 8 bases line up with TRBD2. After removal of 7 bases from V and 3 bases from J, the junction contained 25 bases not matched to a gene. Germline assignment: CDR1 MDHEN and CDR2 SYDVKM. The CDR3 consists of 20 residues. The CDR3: CASNVTHADSGDSGKETQYF. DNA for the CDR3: TGTGCCAGCAATGTCACTCACGCGGATAGCGGGGACTCAGGAAAAGAGACCCAGTACTTC. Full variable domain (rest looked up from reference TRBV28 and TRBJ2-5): DVKVTQSSRYLVKRTGEKVFLECVQDMDHENMFWYRQDPGLGLRLIYFSYDVKMKEKGDIPEGYSVSREKKERFSLILESASTNQTSMYLCASNVTHADSGDSGKETQYFGPGTRLLVL.

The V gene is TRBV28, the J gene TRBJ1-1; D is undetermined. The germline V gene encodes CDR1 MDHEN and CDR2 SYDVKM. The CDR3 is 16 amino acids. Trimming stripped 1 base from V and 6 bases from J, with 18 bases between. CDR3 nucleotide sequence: TGTGCCAGCAGTTTATCAGCCCCCTCCACTGGAGCTGAAGCTTTCTTT. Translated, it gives CASSLSAPSTGAEAFF.

The CDR3 bases are TGTGCTAGTGGTTTGAATTCGGGACTGAGCTATGGCTACACCTTC. It translates to CASGLNSGLSYGYTF. This rearrangement joins TRBV12-5 to TRBJ1-2; a weak D match, TRBD1 (5 bases). Germline CDR1 reads LGHNT; CDR2 reads FRNRAP. The CDR3 consists of 15 residues. The V gene lost 2 bases and the J gene lost 4 bases, with 14 bases spanning the gap.

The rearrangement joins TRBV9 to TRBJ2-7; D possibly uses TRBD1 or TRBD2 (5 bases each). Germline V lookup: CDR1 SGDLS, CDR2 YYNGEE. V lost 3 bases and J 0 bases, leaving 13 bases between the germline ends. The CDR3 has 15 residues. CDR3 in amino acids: CASSARDGSSYEQYF. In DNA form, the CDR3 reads TGTGCCAGCAGCGCGAGGGACGGTAGCTCCTACGAGCAGTACTTC.

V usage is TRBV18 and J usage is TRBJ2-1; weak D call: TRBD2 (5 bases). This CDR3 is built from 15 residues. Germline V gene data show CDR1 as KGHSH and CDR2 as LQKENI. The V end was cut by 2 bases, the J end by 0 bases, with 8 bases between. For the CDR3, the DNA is TGTGCCAGCTCACCAGAGAGCGGCTCCTACAATGAGCAGTTCTTC. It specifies CASSPESGSYNEQFF.

The CDR3 DNA reads as TGCAGTGCTGGAGGGGAAGAGACCCAGTACTTC. Protein: CSAGGEETQYF. This chain links TRBV20-1 with TRBJ2-5; perhaps TRBD2 as D (6 bases). The germline gives CDR1 DFQATT, CDR2 SNEGSKA (reference sequence). V was clipped by 5 bases and J by 3 bases, with 7 bases between them. The CDR3 is 11 amino acids.

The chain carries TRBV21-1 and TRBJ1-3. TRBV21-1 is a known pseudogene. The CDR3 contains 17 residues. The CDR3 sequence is CASSKWGGLSSGNTIYF. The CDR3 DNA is TGTGCCAGCAGCAAATGGGGCGGACTGAGCTCTGGAAACACCATATATTTT.

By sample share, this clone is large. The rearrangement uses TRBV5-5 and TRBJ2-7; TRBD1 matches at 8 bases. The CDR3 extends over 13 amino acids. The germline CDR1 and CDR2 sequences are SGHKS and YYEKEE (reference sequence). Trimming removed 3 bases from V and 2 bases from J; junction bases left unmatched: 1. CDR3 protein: CASSWTGTYEQYF. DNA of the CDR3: TGTGCCAGCAGCTGGACAGGGACCTACGAGCAGTACTTC.

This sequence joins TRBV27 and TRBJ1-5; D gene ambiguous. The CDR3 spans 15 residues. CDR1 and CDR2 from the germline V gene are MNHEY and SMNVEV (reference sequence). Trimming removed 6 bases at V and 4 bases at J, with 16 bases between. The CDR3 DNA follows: TGTGCCAGCAGCCCCACGGGCAGTCAGAATCAGCCCCAGCATTTT. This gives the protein CASSPTGSQNQPQHF.

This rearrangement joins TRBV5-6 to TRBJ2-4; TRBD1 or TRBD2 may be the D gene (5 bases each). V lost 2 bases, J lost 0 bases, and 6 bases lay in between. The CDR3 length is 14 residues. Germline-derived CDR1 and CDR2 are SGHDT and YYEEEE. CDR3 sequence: CASSFGGAKNIQYF. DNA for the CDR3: TGTGCCAGCAGCTTTGGGGGAGCCAAAAACATTCAGTACTTC. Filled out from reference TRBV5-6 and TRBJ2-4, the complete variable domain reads DAGVTQSPTHLIKTRGQQVTLRCSPKSGHDTVSWYQQALGQGPQFIFQYYEEEERQRGNFPDRFSGHQFPNYSSELNVNALLLGDSALYLCASSFGGAKNIQYFGAGTRLSVL.

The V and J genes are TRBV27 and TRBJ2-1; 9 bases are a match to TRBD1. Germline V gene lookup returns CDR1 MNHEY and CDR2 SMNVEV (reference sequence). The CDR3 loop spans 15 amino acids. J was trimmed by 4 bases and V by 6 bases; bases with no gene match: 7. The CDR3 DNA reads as TGTGCCAGCAGACCGGACAGGGGCTTTTACAATGAGCAGTTCTTC. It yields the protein CASRPDRGFYNEQFF.

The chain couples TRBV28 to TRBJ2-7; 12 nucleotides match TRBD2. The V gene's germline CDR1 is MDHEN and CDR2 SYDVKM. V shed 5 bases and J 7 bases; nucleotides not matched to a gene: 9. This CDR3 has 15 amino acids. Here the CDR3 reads CASSARTSGVGEQYF. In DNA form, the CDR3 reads TGTGCCAGCAGTGCCAGGACTAGCGGGGTGGGAGAGCAGTACTTC. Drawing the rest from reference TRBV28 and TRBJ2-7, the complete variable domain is DVKVTQSSRYLVKRTGEKVFLECVQDMDHENMFWYRQDPGLGLRLIYFSYDVKMKEKGDIPEGYSVSREKKERFSLILESASTNQTSMYLCASSARTSGVGEQYFGPGTRLTVT.

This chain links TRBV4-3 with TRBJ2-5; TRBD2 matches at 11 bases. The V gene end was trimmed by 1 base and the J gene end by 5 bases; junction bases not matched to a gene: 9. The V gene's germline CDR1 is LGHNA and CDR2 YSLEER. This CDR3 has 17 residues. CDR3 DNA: TGCGCCAGCAGCCAAGTTCTAGTAGCGGGGGGGCGGGAGACCCAGTACTTC. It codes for CASSQVLVAGGRETQYF.

The CDR3 nucleotides read TGTGCCAGCAGTGACGGGACGGTGGGACTAGCGGTTCGCAATGAGCAGTTCTTC. It yields the protein CASSDGTVGLAVRNEQFF. This sequence joins TRBV27 and TRBJ2-1; 11 nucleotides match TRBD2. Germline V gene lookup returns CDR1 MNHEY and CDR2 SMNVEV (reference sequence). V shed 5 bases, J shed 6 bases, and the junction held 15 bases outside the gene matches. The CDR3 has 18 amino acids.

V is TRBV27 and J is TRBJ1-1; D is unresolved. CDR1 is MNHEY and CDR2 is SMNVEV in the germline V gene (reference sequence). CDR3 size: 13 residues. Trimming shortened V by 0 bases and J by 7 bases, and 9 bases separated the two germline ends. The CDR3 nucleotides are TGTGCCAGCAGTTTATCGACTACAAGTGAAGCTTTCTTT. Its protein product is CASSLSTTSEAFF.

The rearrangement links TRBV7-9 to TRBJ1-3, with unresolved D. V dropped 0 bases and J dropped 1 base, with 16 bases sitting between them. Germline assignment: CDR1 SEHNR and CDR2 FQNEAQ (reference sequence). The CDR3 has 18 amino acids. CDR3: CASSLAPQAVPSGNTIYF. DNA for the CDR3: TGTGCCAGCAGCTTAGCGCCCCAGGCTGTACCTTCTGGAAACACCATATATTTT.

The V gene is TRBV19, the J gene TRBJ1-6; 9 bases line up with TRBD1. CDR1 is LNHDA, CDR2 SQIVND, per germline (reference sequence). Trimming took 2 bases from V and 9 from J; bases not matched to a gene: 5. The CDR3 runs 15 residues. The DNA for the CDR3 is TGTGCCAGTAGTATAACCGGGACAGGGATTTCACCCCTCCACTTT. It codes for CASSITGTGISPLHF.

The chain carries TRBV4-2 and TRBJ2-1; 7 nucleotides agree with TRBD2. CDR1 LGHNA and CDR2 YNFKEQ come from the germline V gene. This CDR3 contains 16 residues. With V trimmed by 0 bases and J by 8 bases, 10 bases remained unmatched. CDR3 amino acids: CASSQDYGGRGDEQFF. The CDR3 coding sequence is TGTGCCAGCAGCCAAGATTACGGGGGGAGGGGAGATGAGCAGTTCTTC.

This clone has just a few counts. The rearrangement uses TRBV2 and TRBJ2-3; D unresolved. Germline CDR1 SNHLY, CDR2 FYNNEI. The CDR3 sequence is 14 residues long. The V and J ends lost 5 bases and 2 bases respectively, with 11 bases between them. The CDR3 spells CASSLGPFTDTQYF. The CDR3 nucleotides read TGTGCCAGCAGTCTAGGGCCCTTCACAGATACGCAGTATTTT.

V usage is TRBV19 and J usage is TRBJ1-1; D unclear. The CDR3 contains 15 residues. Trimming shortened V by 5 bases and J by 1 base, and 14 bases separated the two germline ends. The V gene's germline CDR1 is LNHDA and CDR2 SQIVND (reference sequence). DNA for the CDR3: TGTGCCAGTAGTCTTTTCGGCCCTGGGAACACTGAAGCTTTCTTT. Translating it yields CASSLFGPGNTEAFF.